The source of this T cell receptor (beta chain) is a study of blood T cell repertoires in COVID-19. Germline CDR1 reads LGHDT; CDR2 reads YNNKEL (reference sequence). This CDR3 comprises 16 residues. The ends lost 4 bases at V and 2 bases at J; junction bases unmatched: 6. Clones were read by immunoSEQ multiplex PCR, and TCRdb kept only the in-frame ones, dropping some. The sample comprises approximately 450,000 clones, roughly 85% of which are singletons, and just under 2% rests with the top ten. The V gene is TRBV3-1 (or the pseudogene TRBV3-2), the J gene TRBJ2-7; 12 nucleotides align to TRBD2. The material sequenced was PBMCs or T cells enriched from blood (not recorded which). The sequence was collected from a woman younger than 35 with acute COVID-19. CDR3 region: CASSLHPSGGAYEQYF. CDR3 DNA sequence: TGTGCCAGCAGCCTGCACCCTAGCGGGGGGGCCTACGAGCAGTACTTC.